The 13 T cell receptor beta chains below all came from one sample that was sequenced in a study of blood T cell repertoires in COVID-19. Repertoires were generated with immunoSEQ multiplex PCR, while TCRdb's copy carries only in-frame clones and drops some. Found here are 140,000 to 150,000 clones, around 86% of them singletons; the top ten hold more than 6.5%. The sample was peripheral blood. Receptors were obtained from a human donor in a cohort sampled during active COVID-19.

This rearrangement joins TRBV28 to TRBJ1-6, with D possibly TRBD1 on 5 matching bases. Trimming took off 3 bases at V and 3 bases at J, with 9 bases between the two ends. The CDR3 has 15 amino acids. Germline V gene sequence: CDR1 MDHEN, CDR2 SYDVKM. CDR3 sequence reads: CASSLSGGYNSPLHF. The CDR3 bases are TGTGCCAGCAGTTTGTCGGGGGGCTATAATTCACCCCTCCACTTT.

The CDR3 nucleotides are TGTGCCAGTACGGCGGGCTACGAGCAGTACTTC. Translation gives CASTAGYEQYF. The chain is built from TRBV19 and TRBJ2-7; the D gene is possibly TRBD2 (5 bases). The CDR3 has 11 residues. V was shortened by 7 bases and J by 3 bases, with 7 bases between the two germline ends. Germline V gene lookup returns CDR1 LNHDA and CDR2 SQIVND (reference sequence).

The chain carries TRBV11-2 and TRBJ2-7; D perhaps matches TRBD1 (6 bases). V shed 5 bases and J shed 3 bases, with 8 bases lying between them. CDR1 and CDR2 (germline): SGHAT, FQNNGV. The CDR3 totals 12 residues. The CDR3 region is CASSDRIYEQYF. The CDR3 DNA follows: TGTGCCAGCAGCGACAGGATCTACGAGCAGTACTTC. Together with reference TRBV11-2 and TRBJ2-7, the CDR3 gives the full variable domain: EAGVAQSPRYKIIEKRQSVAFWCNPISGHATLYWYQQILGQGPKLLIQFQNNGVVDDSQLPKDRFSAERLKGVDSTLKIQPAKLEDSAVYLCASSDRIYEQYFGPGTRLTVT.

The chain couples TRBV18 to TRBJ2-2; TRBD2 matches at 10 bases. CDR1 KGHSH and CDR2 LQKENI come from the germline V gene. The length of the CDR3 is 15 residues. Germline trimming cut 3 bases from V and 3 bases from J; bases unmatched to any gene: 1. CDR3 region: CASSPGLADTGELFF. The DNA for the CDR3 is TGTGCCAGCTCACCCGGACTAGCGGACACCGGGGAGCTGTTTTTT.

This chain connects TRBV5-5 to TRBJ2-7; 8 bases align to TRBD1. V was clipped by 2 bases and J by 2 bases; unmatched bases: 6. The CDR3 has 15 amino acids. The germline gives CDR1 SGHKS, CDR2 YYEKEE (reference sequence). CDR3: CASSFLRDRTYEQYF. CDR3 DNA sequence: TGTGCCAGCAGCTTTCTCCGGGACAGGACCTACGAGCAGTACTTC.

This rearrangement joins TRBV6-5 to TRBJ2-3; weak D call: TRBD1 (6 bases). The CDR3 contains 15 residues. Deletions cut 5 bases from V and 1 base from J, with 13 bases between. CDR1 and CDR2 (germline): MNHEY, SVGAGI. Here the CDR3 DNA reads TGTGCCAGCAGTAGACAGGTTTTGGGCACAGATACGCAGTATTTT. Translation gives CASSRQVLGTDTQYF.

This sequence joins TRBV7-6 and TRBJ2-4; 8 bases map to TRBD2. V gave up 1 base and J gave up 6 bases; unmatched junction bases: 11. Germline loops: CDR1 SGHVS, CDR2 FNYEAQ. The CDR3 is 17 amino acids. The CDR3 protein is CASSLVAGSGSRNIQYF. The CDR3 nucleotides read TGTGCCAGCAGCTTAGTGGCGGGCAGCGGGAGCAGAAACATTCAGTACTTC.

The CDR3 sequence: CASSLLGGNTEAFF. The CDR3 nucleotides read TGTGCCAGCAGCTTATTAGGGGGGAACACTGAAGCTTTCTTT. The chain employs TRBV7-2 and TRBJ1-1, with a tentative D call TRBD1 (6 bases). CDR3 size: 14 residues. Germline V gene sequence: CDR1 SGHTA, CDR2 FQGNSA. Trimming took off 2 bases at V and 1 base at J, with 8 bases between the two ends. Drawing the rest from reference TRBV7-2 and TRBJ1-1, the complete variable domain is GAGVSQSPSNKVTEKGKDVELRCDPISGHTALYWYRQSLGQGLEFLIYFQGNSAPDKSGLPSDRFSAERTGGSVSTLTIQRTQQEDSAVYLCASSLLGGNTEAFFGQGTRLTVV.

This clone was recorded once. V is TRBV5-1 and J is TRBJ1-4; D perhaps matches TRBD1 (5 bases). This CDR3 spans 15 amino acids. Trimming shortened V by 2 bases and J by 7 bases, and 15 bases separated the two germline ends. Germline V gene sequence: CDR1 SGHRS, CDR2 YFSETQ. The CDR3 nucleotides read TGCGCCAGCAGCTTTTCAGCAGGGATGGGTGAAAAACTGTTTTTT. This sequence encodes CASSFSAGMGEKLFF.

The chain uses TRBV7-9 and TRBJ1-1; D gene unclear. V lost 2 bases and J 6 bases, leaving 10 bases between the germline ends. The germline V gene encodes CDR1 SEHNR and CDR2 FQNEAQ (reference sequence). The CDR3 extends over 13 amino acids. CDR3 region: CASSLTGIAEAFF. In DNA, the CDR3 is TGTGCCAGCAGCTTAACGGGGATTGCTGAAGCTTTCTTT.

The table lists this clone with a count of one. V usage is TRBV4-1 and J usage is TRBJ2-7; 12 nucleotides align to TRBD2. V was clipped by 6 bases and J by 2 bases; unmatched bases: 5. CDR1 and CDR2 (germline): MGHRA, YSYEKL. This CDR3 contains 15 residues. The CDR3 spells CASSSSGRGAYEQYF. The CDR3 DNA reads TGCGCCAGCAGTTCTAGCGGGAGGGGAGCCTACGAGCAGTACTTC.

The chain links TRBV6-6 to TRBJ1-4, with D tentatively TRBD1 (5 bases). The CDR3 runs to 15 residues. V was clipped by 7 bases and J by 0 bases, with 12 bases between them. Germline-derived CDR1 and CDR2 are MNHNY and SVGAGI (reference sequence). The CDR3 region is CASTRTRATNEKLFF. The CDR3 DNA reads TGTGCCAGCACTAGGACAAGAGCAACTAATGAAAAACTGTTTTTT.

V and J are TRBV9 and TRBJ1-3; tentative D call: TRBD1 (5 bases). V lost 4 bases and J 1 base, leaving 18 bases between the germline ends. The CDR3 contains 17 residues. The germline V gene has CDR1 SGDLS and CDR2 YYNGEE. The DNA for the CDR3 is TGTGCCAGCAGCCGGCAACCGACAGCAGTATCTGGAAACACCATATATTTT. Protein sequence: CASSRQPTAVSGNTIYF.